This T cell receptor (beta chain) is drawn from a study of cytomegalovirus exposure and HLA in healthy donors. Study-wide context: Inside one of the first data releases sat around 86 million unique TCRs taken from HLA-typed donors.

On this clone itself: What it binds is not known.

PCR involved 60 Vbeta and 13 Jbeta primers. TCRdb keeps only in-frame clones here, not all; method: immunoSEQ multiplex PCR. The sample has about 130,000 clones, about 79% seen once. The V gene's germline CDR1 is MDHEN and CDR2 SYDVKM. The CDR3 sequence is 13 residues long. Overall study results and limits: Most sequenced TCRs were rare (though some public TCRs occurred in many donors). Sequencing probably produced one cluster of sequence variants that were highly shared. It was in a later analysis that TCR association rates were seen to vary by HLA locus, highest for DRB1 and lowest for HLA-C.

The sequencing sample was made of PBMCs. This receptor was identified in a woman between 45 and 60 years old in good health and CMV-seronegative. The chain combines TRBV28 with TRBJ2-2; D is possibly TRBD1 (5 bases). The J call is uncertain, as TRBJ1-3 better fits the DNA end. CDR3 residues: CASSSPGGNTIYF. For the CDR3, the DNA is TGTGCCAGCAGTTCACCAGGGGGAAACACCATATATTTT.